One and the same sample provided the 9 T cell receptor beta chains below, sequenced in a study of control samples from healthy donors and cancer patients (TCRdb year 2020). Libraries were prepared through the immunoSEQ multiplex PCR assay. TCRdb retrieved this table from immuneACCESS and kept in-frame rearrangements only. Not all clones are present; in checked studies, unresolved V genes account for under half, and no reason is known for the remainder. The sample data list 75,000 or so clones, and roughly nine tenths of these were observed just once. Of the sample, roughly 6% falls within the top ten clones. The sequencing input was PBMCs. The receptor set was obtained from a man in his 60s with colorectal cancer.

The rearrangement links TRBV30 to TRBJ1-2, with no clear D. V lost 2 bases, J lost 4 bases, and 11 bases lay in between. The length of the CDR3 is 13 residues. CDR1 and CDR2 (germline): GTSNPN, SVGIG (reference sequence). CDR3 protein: CAWSPNAGYGYTF. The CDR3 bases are TGTGCCTGGAGTCCGAACGCGGGCTATGGCTACACCTTC.

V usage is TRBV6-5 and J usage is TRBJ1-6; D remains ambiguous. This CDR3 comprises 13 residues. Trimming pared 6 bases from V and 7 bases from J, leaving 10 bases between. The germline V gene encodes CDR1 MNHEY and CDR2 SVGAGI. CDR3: CASREAANSPLHF. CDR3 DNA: TGTGCCAGCAGGGAGGCAGCAAATTCACCCCTCCACTTT.

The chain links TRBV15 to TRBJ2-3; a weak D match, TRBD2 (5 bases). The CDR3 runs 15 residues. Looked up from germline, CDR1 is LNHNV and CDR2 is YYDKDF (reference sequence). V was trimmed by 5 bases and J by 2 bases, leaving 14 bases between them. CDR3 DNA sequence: TGTGCCACCAGCCTAATCCGGGGTCCCACAGATACGCAGTATTTT. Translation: CATSLIRGPTDTQYF.

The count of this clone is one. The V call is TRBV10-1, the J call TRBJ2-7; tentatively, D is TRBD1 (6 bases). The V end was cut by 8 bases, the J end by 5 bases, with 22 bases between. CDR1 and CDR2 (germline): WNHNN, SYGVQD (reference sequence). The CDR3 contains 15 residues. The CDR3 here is CASSRTRQGTHEQYF. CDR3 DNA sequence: TGCGCCAGCTCCCGGACCCGGCAGGGGACCCACGAGCAGTACTTC.

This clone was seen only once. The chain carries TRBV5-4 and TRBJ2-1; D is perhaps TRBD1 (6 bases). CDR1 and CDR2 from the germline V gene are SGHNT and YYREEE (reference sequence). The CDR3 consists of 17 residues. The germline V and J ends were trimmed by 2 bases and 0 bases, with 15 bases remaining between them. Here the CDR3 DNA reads TGTGCCAGCAGCTTATGGACAGACCGCTACTCCTACAATGAGCAGTTCTTC. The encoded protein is CASSLWTDRYSYNEQFF.

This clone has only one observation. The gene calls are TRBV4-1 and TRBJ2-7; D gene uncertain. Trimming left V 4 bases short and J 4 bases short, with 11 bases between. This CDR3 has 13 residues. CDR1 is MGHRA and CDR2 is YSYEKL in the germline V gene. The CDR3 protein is CASSPDMGYEQYF. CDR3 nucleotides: TGCGCCAGCAGCCCTGACATGGGGTACGAGCAGTACTTC.

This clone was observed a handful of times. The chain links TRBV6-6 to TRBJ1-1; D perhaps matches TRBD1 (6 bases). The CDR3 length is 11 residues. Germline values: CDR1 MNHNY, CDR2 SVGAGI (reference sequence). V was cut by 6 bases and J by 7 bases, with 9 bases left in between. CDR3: CASRQGIEAFF. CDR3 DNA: TGTGCCAGCAGGCAGGGGATTGAAGCTTTCTTT.

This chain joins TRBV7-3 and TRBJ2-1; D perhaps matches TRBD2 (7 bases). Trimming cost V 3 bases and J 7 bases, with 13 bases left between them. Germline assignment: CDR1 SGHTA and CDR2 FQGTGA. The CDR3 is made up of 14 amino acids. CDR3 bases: TGTGCCAGCAGCTTCGGGGGGCTCGGAAATGAGCAGTTCTTC. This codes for CASSFGGLGNEQFF.

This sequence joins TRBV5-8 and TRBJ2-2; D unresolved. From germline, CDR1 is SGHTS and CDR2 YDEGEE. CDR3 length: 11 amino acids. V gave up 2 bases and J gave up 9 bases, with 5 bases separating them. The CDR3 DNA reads TGTGCCAGCAGCTTATCGAGGGAGCTGTTTTTT. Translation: CASSLSRELFF.